The 27 T cell receptor beta chains below all came from one sample that was sequenced in a study of cytomegalovirus exposure and HLA in healthy donors. The PCR used 60 Vbeta and 13 Jbeta primers. TCRdb's table, derived via immunoSEQ multiplex PCR, lists solely in-frame clones and lacks some. The sample yields 85,000 to 90,000 clones, about 85% seen once. The sequencing input was PBMCs. These TCRs come from a man aged 35 to 55 in good health and CMV-seropositive.

The chain links TRBV5-6 to TRBJ2-6; D possibly corresponds to TRBD1 (5 bases). Trimming took off 4 bases at V and 3 bases at J, with 17 bases between the two ends. Germline-derived CDR1 and CDR2 are SGHDT and YYEEEE. CDR3 length: 17 residues. The CDR3 coding sequence is TGTGCCAGCAGCCCTGGGCAGGGTGCTGTTGGGGCCAACGTCCTGACTTTC. Amino acids: CASSPGQGAVGANVLTF.

This clone has just one count. The chain carries TRBV19 and TRBJ2-7; 9 nucleotides line up with TRBD1. CDR3 size: 15 residues. Germline V CDR1 and CDR2: LNHDA, SQIVND (reference sequence). V shed 2 bases, J shed 2 bases, and the junction held 4 bases outside the gene matches. CDR3 bases: TGTGCCAGTAGTATATTACAGGGGGCAACCTACGAGCAGTACTTC. Residues: CASSILQGATYEQYF.

The chain couples TRBV11-2 to TRBJ2-2; possibly TRBD1 for D (6 bases). The CDR3 extends over 16 amino acids. Trimming removed 4 bases at V and 0 bases at J, with 12 bases between. The germline V gene has CDR1 SGHAT and CDR2 FQNNGV. The chain's CDR3 is CASSSYRDPNTGELFF. CDR3 in DNA: TGTGCCAGCAGCTCCTACAGGGATCCGAACACCGGGGAGCTGTTTTTT.

V is TRBV13 and J is TRBJ2-7, with TRBD2 matching 13 bases. CDR1 PRHDT and CDR2 FYEKMQ come from the germline V gene (reference sequence). V lost 4 bases, J lost 7 bases, and 7 bases stayed unmatched. CDR3 length: 15 residues. Here the CDR3 reads CASSSTTSGGDEQYF. CDR3 coding DNA: TGTGCCAGCAGCTCCACTACTAGCGGGGGGGATGAGCAGTACTTC. The whole variable domain, remainder taken from reference TRBV13 and TRBJ2-7, is AAGVIQSPRHLIKEKRETATLKCYPIPRHDTVYWYQQGPGQDPQFLISFYEKMQSDKGSIPDRFSAQQFSDYHSELNMSSLELGDSALYFCASSSTTSGGDEQYFGPGTRLTVT.

The chain couples TRBV18 to TRBJ1-6; 9 bases are a match to TRBD1. The V segment lost 4 bases and the J segment 9 bases; nucleotides outside the gene matches: 4. The V gene's germline CDR1 is KGHSH and CDR2 LQKENI. This CDR3 has 14 amino acids. CDR3 sequence reads: CASSQGQGSSPLHF. The CDR3 coding sequence is TGTGCCAGCTCACAGGGACAGGGCAGTTCACCCCTCCACTTT.

The chain has TRBV15 and TRBJ2-2; the match to TRBD2 covers 8 bases. Germline V gene lookup returns CDR1 LNHNV and CDR2 YYDKDF (reference sequence). This CDR3 region has 16 residues. V shed 0 bases and J 4 bases; nucleotides not matched to a gene: 4. The CDR3 DNA sequence: TGTGCCACCAGCAGAGAGCGGGGGGCGGTCACCGGGGAGCTGTTTTTT. It translates to CATSRERGAVTGELFF.

The rearrangement links TRBV5-6 to TRBJ2-4, with 7 bases that match TRBD1. CDR1 and CDR2 from the germline V gene are SGHDT and YYEEEE. The CDR3 runs to 14 residues. The V gene end was trimmed by 0 bases and the J gene end by 7 bases; junction bases not matched to a gene: 4. The CDR3 DNA is TGTGCCAGCAGCTTGGTAGGGGGCGGTAACATTCAGTACTTC. This translates into CASSLVGGGNIQYF.

The rearrangement uses TRBV27 and TRBJ2-7; the match to TRBD2 covers 8 bases. From germline, CDR1 is MNHEY and CDR2 SMNVEV (reference sequence). The CDR3 runs to 15 residues. Trimming removed 0 bases from V and 4 bases from J; junction bases left unmatched: 5. CDR3 protein: CASSLSTGGVYEQYF. Written as DNA, the CDR3 is TGTGCCAGCAGTTTATCGACGGGAGGGGTTTACGAGCAGTACTTC.

This chain connects TRBV19 to TRBJ1-1; 7 nucleotides align to TRBD1. The CDR3 is 14 amino acids. The germline CDR1 and CDR2 sequences are LNHDA and SQIVND (reference sequence). V lost 5 bases and J lost 2; bases outside the gene matches: 5. CDR3 in amino acids: CASSQHRGNTEAFF. The DNA for the CDR3 is TGTGCCAGTAGTCAACACAGGGGTAACACTGAAGCTTTCTTT.

V and J are TRBV20-1 and TRBJ2-1, with no clear D. The CDR3 totals 11 residues. The V gene lost 7 bases and the J gene lost 12 bases, with 16 bases spanning the gap. Germline V gene data show CDR1 as DFQATT and CDR2 as SNEGSKA (reference sequence). The CDR3: CSVPQLRRQFF. In DNA form, the CDR3 reads TGCAGTGTCCCTCAACTCCGGAGGCAGTTCTTC.

The V and J genes are TRBV6-1 and TRBJ2-1, with 8 bases matching TRBD2. Losses at the gene ends were 2 bases for V and 4 bases for J; bases not matched to a gene: 10. This CDR3 has 17 residues. Germline-derived CDR1 and CDR2 are MNHNS and SASEGT. CDR3 bases: TGTGCCAGCAGTGAACGCTTCGGGACGGGAGGGTACAATGAGCAGTTCTTC. Protein sequence: CASSERFGTGGYNEQFF.

The chain is built from TRBV5-1 and TRBJ2-5; 8 bases agree with TRBD1. From germline, CDR1 is SGHRS and CDR2 YFSETQ. The CDR3 is 14 amino acids. Trimming cost V 0 bases and J 4 bases; bases outside gene matches: 2. The CDR3 nucleotides read TGCGCCAGCAGCTTGGAAGGACAGGGAGAGACCCAGTACTTC. Protein product: CASSLEGQGETQYF. The variable domain in full, completed from reference TRBV5-1 and TRBJ2-5, reads KAGVTQTPRYLIKTRGQQVTLSCSPISGHRSVSWYQQTPGQGLQFLFEYFSETQRNKGNFPGRFSGRQFSNSRSEMNVSTLELGDSALYLCASSLEGQGETQYFGPGTRLLVL.

On this clone: Germline is not matched at one junction end, which may reflect a read error. The rearrangement joins TRBV7-7 to TRBJ2-1; TRBD2 agrees at 7 bases. Germline V gene lookup returns CDR1 SSHAT and CDR2 FNYEAQ (reference sequence). This CDR3 has 17 amino acids. The CDR3 loop is CASSLPQRGGDYNEQFF. The CDR3 region has the DNA TGTGCTAGCAGCTTACCCCAGCGGGGAGGGGACTACAATGAGCAGTTCTTC.

The chain combines TRBV5-6 with TRBJ2-1, with a tentative D call TRBD1 (6 bases). Between the trimmed V and J ends, which lost 2 bases and 6 bases, there was a span of 12 bases. CDR1 and CDR2 (germline): SGHDT, YYEEEE. The CDR3 runs to 14 residues. CDR3 residues: CASSFGTNVNEQFF. CDR3 nucleotide sequence: TGTGCCAGCAGCTTTGGGACAAACGTCAATGAGCAGTTCTTC.

This rearrangement joins TRBV5-4 to TRBJ2-1, with 14 bases aligning to TRBD2. With 4 bases clipped from V and 7 bases from J, the junction kept 7 bases outside the gene matches. CDR1 is SGHNT, CDR2 YYREEE, per germline (reference sequence). The CDR3 loop spans 16 amino acids. The DNA of the CDR3 is TGTGCCAGCAGCCCGGGACTAGCGGGAGTAGGGAATGAGCAGTTCTTC. Amino acids: CASSPGLAGVGNEQFF.

This clone occurred once. The chain recombines TRBV5-1 with TRBJ2-3, with 8 bases matching TRBD1. With V trimmed by 4 bases and J by 4 bases, 5 bases remained unmatched. In germline, CDR1 is SGHRS, CDR2 YFSETQ. This CDR3 contains 14 residues. This CDR3 is CASSDRTGPDTQYF. Written as DNA, the CDR3 is TGCGCCAGCAGCGACCGGACAGGGCCAGATACGCAGTATTTT.

The chain has TRBV9 and TRBJ2-1; 8 nucleotides agree with TRBD2. Germline V gene data show CDR1 as SGDLS and CDR2 as YYNGEE. Trimming removed 4 bases from V and 5 bases from J; junction bases left unmatched: 5. The CDR3 consists of 14 residues. CDR3 nucleotides: TGTGCCAGCAGCCCCTCGGGAGGGGACAATGAGCAGTTCTTC. Translating it yields CASSPSGGDNEQFF.

The V and J genes are TRBV28 and TRBJ2-3; 7 positions agree with TRBD1. The CDR3 sequence is 17 residues long. J was trimmed by 3 bases and V by 5 bases; bases with no gene match: 14. Germline CDR1 MDHEN, CDR2 SYDVKM. Written as DNA, the CDR3 is TGTGCCAGCAGTGCGGCAGGGGGTTTTACTAATACAGATACGCAGTATTTT. Its translation: CASSAAGGFTNTDTQYF.

This clone has a handful of counts. This chain connects TRBV6-1 to TRBJ2-7, with 13 bases identical to TRBD2. V dropped 1 base and J dropped 3; count of bases not matched to a gene: 0. The germline V gene encodes CDR1 MNHNS and CDR2 SASEGT. The CDR3 is 15 residues long. CDR3 in amino acids: CASSEGLAGGYEQYF. For the CDR3, the DNA is TGTGCCAGCAGTGAAGGACTAGCGGGAGGCTACGAGCAGTACTTC.

The rearrangement joins TRBV5-6 to TRBJ1-1, with TRBD1 identical over 10 bases. The CDR3 is 16 amino acids. The V and J ends lost 4 bases and 0 bases, in that order; junction bases with no gene match: 6. CDR1 SGHDT and CDR2 YYEEEE come from the germline V gene. DNA of the CDR3: TGTGCCAGCAGCCCCTGGGACAGGGGTTTGAACACTGAAGCTTTCTTT. It codes for CASSPWDRGLNTEAFF. Full variable domain (outside the CDR3, taken from reference TRBV5-6 and TRBJ1-1): DAGVTQSPTHLIKTRGQQVTLRCSPKSGHDTVSWYQQALGQGPQFIFQYYEEEERQRGNFPDRFSGHQFPNYSSELNVNALLLGDSALYLCASSPWDRGLNTEAFFGQGTRLTVV.

With respect to this clone: The germline gene is not matched at one end of the junction; a read error may be the cause. DNA of the CDR3: TGCGCCAGCAGCTTGACAGGGGGTAACACTGAAGCTTCCTTT. Its translation: CASSLTGGNTEASF. The chain links TRBV5-1 to TRBJ1-1; 8 bases agree with TRBD1. The CDR3 length is 14 residues. Germline V gene data show CDR1 as SGHRS and CDR2 as YFSETQ.

The chain uses TRBV2 and TRBJ2-7; TRBD1 is a possible D gene (6 bases). Between the trimmed V and J ends, which lost 2 bases and 4 bases, there was a span of 15 bases. This CDR3 contains 15 residues. The germline V gene encodes CDR1 SNHLY and CDR2 FYNNEI. As DNA, the CDR3 is TGTGCCAGCAGTGAAAATGGGGGCGCGGGTTACGAGCAGTACTTC. Its translation: CASSENGGAGYEQYF.

The V call is TRBV7-8, the J call TRBJ2-2; 10 nucleotides line up with TRBD1. Germline V gives CDR1 SGHVS, CDR2 FQNEAQ. The junction had 7 bases not matched to a gene; V was cut back by 5 bases and J by 4 bases. The CDR3 consists of 16 residues. The chain's CDR3 is CASSQLTGGRTGELFF. Written as DNA, the CDR3 is TGTGCCAGCAGCCAATTGACAGGGGGCCGCACCGGGGAGCTGTTTTTT.

The genes are TRBV5-8 and TRBJ1-4, with 12 bases aligning to TRBD1. J gave up 0 bases and V 4 bases, and 10 bases lay outside the gene matches. CDR1 is SGHTS and CDR2 is YDEGEE in the germline V gene. The length of the CDR3 is 19 residues. CDR3 amino acids: CASSPLGQGARATNEKLFF. The CDR3 region has the DNA TGTGCCAGCAGCCCATTGGGACAGGGGGCGCGGGCAACTAATGAAAAACTGTTTTTT. Full variable domain (remainder filled in from reference TRBV5-8 and TRBJ1-4): EAGVTQSPTHLIKTRGQQATLRCSPISGHTSVYWYQQALGLGLQFLLWYDEGEERNRGNFPPRFSGRQFPNYSSELNVNALELEDSALYLCASSPLGQGARATNEKLFFGSGTQLSVL.

As regards this clone: Other DNA sequences within the sample encode an identical CDR3. The genes are TRBV5-1 and TRBJ2-7; D gene unclear. The ends were cut back, 0 bases at V and 1 base at J, with 5 bases in the middle. Germline lookup yields CDR1 SGHRS and CDR2 YFSETQ. The CDR3 covers 13 residues. The CDR3 region has the DNA TGCGCCAGCAGCTTGGGTCAGTCCTACGAGCAGTACTTC. Translation gives CASSLGQSYEQYF.

The chain combines TRBV4-2 with TRBJ2-7, with TRBD2 matching 8 bases. Germline V CDR1 and CDR2: LGHNA, YNFKEQ. The V and J ends lost 0 bases and 6 bases, in that order; junction bases with no gene match: 4. The CDR3 extends over 14 amino acids. The CDR3 DNA reads as TGTGCCAGCAGCCAAGATGACGGGAGGGTCGAGCAGTACTTC. As protein: CASSQDDGRVEQYF.

The chain's CDR3 is CASRTREGPYEQYF. The CDR3 bases are TGTGCCAGCAGAACCCGGGAGGGGCCCTACGAGCAGTACTTC. J is TRBJ2-7 and V is TRBV27; 8 positions agree with TRBD2. J was trimmed by 2 bases and V by 6 bases; bases with no gene match: 6. The CDR3 contains 14 residues. The germline gives CDR1 MNHEY, CDR2 SMNVEV (reference sequence).